The T cell receptor beta chain described here comes from a study of CXCR3-negative and CXCR3-positive naive CD8 T cells. The libraries of TRB cDNA were prepared using 5' RACE with UMI labels. TCRdb reprocessed the 5' RACE reads and stores each CDR3 protein as one record, lacking DNA. Its clone listing holds around 95,000 distinct CDR3 sequences. Study-wide findings and caveats: Higher TRB CDR3 hydrophobicity marked CXCR3-positive naive cells relative to CXCR3-negative naive cells.

CDR1 is MDHEN and CDR2 is SYDVKM in the germline V gene. CDR3 length: 15 amino acids. Notes on this clonotype: Its antigen is not known.

What was sequenced was naive CXCR3+ CD8+ T cells from blood. Noted subset: CD45RO-CCR7+CD27+CD95- naive CD8+ T cells expressing CXCR3 (TNR3+). The TCR was taken from a human donor in good health. Some clones in this sample may be carry-over from other donors' samples. The chain recombines TRBV28 with TRBJ2-3; with no DNA, the TCRdb D assignment of TRBD1 cannot be verified. CDR3 loop: CASSYPGYGGDTQYF.